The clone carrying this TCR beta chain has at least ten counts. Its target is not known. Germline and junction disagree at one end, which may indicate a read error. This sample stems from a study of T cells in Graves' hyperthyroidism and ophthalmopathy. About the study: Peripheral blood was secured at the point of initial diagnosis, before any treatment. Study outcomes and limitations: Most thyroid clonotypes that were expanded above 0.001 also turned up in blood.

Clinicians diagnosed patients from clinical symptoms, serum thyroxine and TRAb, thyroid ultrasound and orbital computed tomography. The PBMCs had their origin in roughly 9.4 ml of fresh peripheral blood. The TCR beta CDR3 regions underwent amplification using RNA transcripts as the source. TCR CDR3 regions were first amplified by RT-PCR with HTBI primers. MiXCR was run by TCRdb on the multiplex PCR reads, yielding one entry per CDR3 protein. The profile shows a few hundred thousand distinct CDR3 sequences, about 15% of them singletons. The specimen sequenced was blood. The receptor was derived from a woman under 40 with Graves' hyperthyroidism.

CDR3 residues: CASESIREEVHF. CDR3 DNA: TGTGCCAGCGAATCAATACGGGAGGAGGTTCACTTC. V is TRBV28 and J is TRBJ2-7; TRBD2 aligns across 7 bases. The CDR3 has 12 amino acids. Per the germline V gene, CDR1 is MDHEN and CDR2 is SYDVKM.